The present T cell receptor beta chain was sequenced within a study of blood T cell repertoires in COVID-19. Original processing methods: Amplification of reference gene primers was used by the study to estimate nucleated cell counts. Assay: immunoSEQ multiplex PCR; the TCRdb copy retains only in-frame clones and omits some. The V and J calls and clone size come from that table; D and trimming were worked out from the DNA. This table has 140,000 or so clones, approximately 90% appearing once. CDR1 and CDR2 (germline): SGHTS, YDEGEE. The length of the CDR3 is 16 residues. Germline trimming cut 4 bases from V and 6 bases from J; bases unmatched to any gene: 14.

This receptor was obtained from a woman in her fifties or sixties with acute or convalescent COVID-19. The specimen sequenced was peripheral blood. The V and J genes are TRBV5-8 and TRBJ2-3; TRBD2 aligns across 7 bases. CDR3 DNA sequence: TGTGCCAGCAGCCTTCTTGCCGCGGGAGAGGGGGATACGCAGTATTTT. Residues: CASSLLAAGEGDTQYF.